What follows are 12 T cell receptor beta chains derived from one specimen sequenced in a study of CD8 T cell repertoires and HIV-1 epitope variants. No antigen has been assigned to these receptors. Profiling relied on immunoSEQ multiplex PCR, and the TCRdb table lists in-frame clones only, not all of them. The data show fewer than 6,500 clones, about 62% seen once. Sequencing used cultured CD8+ T cells derived from PBMCs. The receptors shown here come from a male donor with HIV.

The chain couples TRBV6-5 to TRBJ2-7; 8 bases are a match to TRBD1. The V gene end was trimmed by 6 bases and the J gene end by 4 bases; junction bases not matched to a gene: 5. Per the germline V gene, CDR1 is MNHEY and CDR2 is SVGAGI. The CDR3 has 13 residues. The CDR3 here is CASRGQGIYEQYF. The CDR3, as DNA: TGTGCCAGCAGAGGACAGGGAATATACGAGCAGTACTTC.

This chain links TRBV6-1 with TRBJ2-5, with 7 bases aligning to TRBD2. The germline gives CDR1 MNHNS, CDR2 SASEGT. The CDR3 runs 12 residues. The V gene end was trimmed by 8 bases and the J gene end by 9 bases; junction bases not matched to a gene: 9. In DNA form, the CDR3 reads TGTGCCAGCTTTAGGGGAGGGTCGGCCCAGTACTTC. This codes for CASFRGGSAQYF.

The chain couples TRBV7-8 to TRBJ2-1; D remains unclear. The length of the CDR3 is 14 residues. Trimming cost V 11 bases and J 7 bases, with 21 bases left between them. Germline V CDR1 and CDR2: SGHVS, FQNEAQ. The DNA for the CDR3 is TGTGCCGGTGCTGGAGATCTCCTAGGGAATGAGCAGTTCTTC. Its translation is CAGAGDLLGNEQFF.

The genes are TRBV6-5 and TRBJ2-3; TRBD2 agrees at 11 bases. Looked up from germline, CDR1 is MNHEY and CDR2 is SVGAGI. The CDR3 spans 15 residues. V trimming: 4 bases; J trimming: 4 bases; junction bases outside the gene matches: 4. This CDR3 reads CASSLAGGRADTQYF. The CDR3 DNA follows: TGTGCCAGCAGTTTAGCGGGGGGGCGCGCAGATACGCAGTATTTT.

V usage is TRBV5-6 and J usage is TRBJ1-1; 7 bases fit TRBD1. V was pared by 5 bases and J by 3 bases, with 7 bases of the junction left unmatched. CDR3 size: 14 residues. Per germline, CDR1 SGHDT and CDR2 YYEEEE. CDR3 sequence: CASRFTGVDTEAFF. Written as DNA, the CDR3 is TGTGCCAGCAGGTTTACAGGGGTAGACACTGAAGCTTTCTTT. Full variable domain (remainder filled in from reference TRBV5-6 and TRBJ1-1): DAGVTQSPTHLIKTRGQQVTLRCSPKSGHDTVSWYQQALGQGPQFIFQYYEEEERQRGNFPDRFSGHQFPNYSSELNVNALLLGDSALYLCASRFTGVDTEAFFGQGTRLTVV.

This clone has more than one count but fewer than ten. The genes are TRBV18 and TRBJ2-1, with D uncertain. Looked up from germline, CDR1 is KGHSH and CDR2 is LQKENI. The CDR3 sequence is 12 residues long. V shed 0 bases and J shed 6 bases, with 3 bases lying between them. The CDR3 nucleotides are TGTGCCAGCTCACCACCTAGCAATGAGCAGTTCTTC. It specifies CASSPPSNEQFF.

This clone was seen only a few times. The chain links TRBV9 to TRBJ2-3; 9 bases are shared with TRBD1. Per the germline V gene, CDR1 is SGDLS and CDR2 is YYNGEE. The CDR3 consists of 14 residues. J was trimmed by 2 bases and V by 5 bases; bases with no gene match: 3. In nucleotides, the CDR3 is TGTGCCAGCAGGGGGACAGGGACCACAGATACGCAGTATTTT. Its translation is CASRGTGTTDTQYF.

The J gene is TRBJ1-3, the V gene TRBV5-1, with TRBD1 identical over 7 bases. The ends lost 2 bases at V and 0 bases at J; junction bases unmatched: 8. CDR1 is SGHRS and CDR2 is YFSETQ in the germline V gene. This CDR3 spans 17 amino acids. The CDR3 sequence: CASSLMGQPLSGNTIYF. The CDR3 coding sequence is TGCGCCAGCAGCTTAATGGGACAGCCGCTCTCTGGAAACACCATATATTTT.

The chain combines TRBV28 with TRBJ2-3; perhaps TRBD1 as D (6 bases). Germline assignment: CDR1 MDHEN and CDR2 SYDVKM. CDR3 size: 13 residues. The V end lost 4 bases, the J end lost 4 bases, and 9 bases lay between the germline ends. The CDR3: CASSWTAADTQYF. The CDR3 DNA is TGTGCCAGCAGTTGGACAGCCGCAGATACGCAGTATTTT.

The V call is TRBV10-3, the J call TRBJ2-5; 11 positions agree with TRBD1. Germline V gene data show CDR1 as ENHRY and CDR2 as SYGVKD. The V and J ends lost 4 bases and 5 bases, in that order; junction bases with no gene match: 6. This CDR3 spans 15 amino acids. The CDR3 DNA sequence: TGTGCCATCAGTGGGGGACAGGGGGACGGGGAGACCCAGTACTTC. This encodes CAISGGQGDGETQYF.

The chain recombines TRBV9 with TRBJ2-3; TRBD2 might be the D (6 bases). Per germline, CDR1 SGDLS and CDR2 YYNGEE. The CDR3 consists of 15 residues. The germline V and J ends were trimmed by 0 bases and 1 base, with 9 bases remaining between them. The CDR3 DNA is TGTGCCAGCAGCGTAGAGTGGGGGGGCACAGATACGCAGTATTTT. It yields the protein CASSVEWGGTDTQYF.

This clone has a handful of counts. V gene TRBV27 combines with J gene TRBJ2-3; 10 bases agree with TRBD2. V was pared by 7 bases and J by 0 bases, with 13 bases of the junction left unmatched. Germline V gene lookup returns CDR1 MNHEY and CDR2 SMNVEV (reference sequence). This CDR3 spans 18 amino acids. The CDR3 loop is CASTPTTTSGRSTDTQYF. The CDR3 DNA sequence: TGTGCCAGCACCCCGACCACGACTAGCGGGCGTAGCACAGATACGCAGTATTTT.